The sample holds a few counts of the clone carrying this T cell receptor beta chain. No antigen is known for it. This sample was included in a study of cytomegalovirus exposure and HLA in healthy donors. Whole-study results and caveats: Reportedly, diagnosis of cytomegalovirus status by the classifier showed high specificity and sensitivity. Most TCR sequences proved rare, with some public TCRs found in many donors. It was assumed in the presence/absence analyses that sequencing depth was roughly uniform across donors.

The V and J ends lost 4 bases and 7 bases respectively, with 8 bases between them. The CDR3 spans 13 residues. Per germline, CDR1 LGHNA and CDR2 YSLEER. The study ran its PCR with 60 Vbeta and 13 Jbeta primers. Original methodology: A later analysis tallied 80 million or so unique TCR beta chains, roughly 11 million of them shared. This table comes from immunoSEQ multiplex PCR, and its TCRdb copy is limited to in-frame clones, with some not included. V and J calls plus clone size are reproduced from that table; the DNA served to infer D and trimming. Of 25,000 to 40,000 clones listed, 65% are singletons.

The chain uses TRBV4-3 and TRBJ1-6, with a possible D match to TRBD1 (5 bases). Sequences were obtained from PBMCs. The TCR originated in a man aged 50 to 60 in good health and CMV-seropositive. The CDR3 region is CASSLQENSPLHF. The CDR3 bases are TGCGCCAGCAGCCTACAGGAAAATTCACCCCTCCACTTT.